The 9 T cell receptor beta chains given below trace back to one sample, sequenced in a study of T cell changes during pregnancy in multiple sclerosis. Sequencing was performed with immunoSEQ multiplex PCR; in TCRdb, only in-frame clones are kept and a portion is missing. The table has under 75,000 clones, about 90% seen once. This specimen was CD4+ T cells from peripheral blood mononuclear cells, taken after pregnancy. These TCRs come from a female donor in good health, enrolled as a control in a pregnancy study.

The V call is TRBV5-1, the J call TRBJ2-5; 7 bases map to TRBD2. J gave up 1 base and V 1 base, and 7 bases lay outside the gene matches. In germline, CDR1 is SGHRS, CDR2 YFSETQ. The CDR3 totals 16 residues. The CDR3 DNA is TGCGCCAGCAGCTTGACGTCTAGCGGCCTCCAAGAGACCCAGTACTTC. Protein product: CASSLTSSGLQETQYF. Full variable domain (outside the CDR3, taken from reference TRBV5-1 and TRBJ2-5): KAGVTQTPRYLIKTRGQQVTLSCSPISGHRSVSWYQQTPGQGLQFLFEYFSETQRNKGNFPGRFSGRQFSNSRSEMNVSTLELGDSALYLCASSLTSSGLQETQYFGPGTRLLVL.

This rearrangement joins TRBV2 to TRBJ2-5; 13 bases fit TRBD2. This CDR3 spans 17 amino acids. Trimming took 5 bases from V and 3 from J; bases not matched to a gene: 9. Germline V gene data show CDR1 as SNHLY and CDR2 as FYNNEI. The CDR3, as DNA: TGTGCCAGCAGTACCGGGACTAGCGGGGCAAGCAAAGAGACCCAGTACTTC. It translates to CASSTGTSGASKETQYF.

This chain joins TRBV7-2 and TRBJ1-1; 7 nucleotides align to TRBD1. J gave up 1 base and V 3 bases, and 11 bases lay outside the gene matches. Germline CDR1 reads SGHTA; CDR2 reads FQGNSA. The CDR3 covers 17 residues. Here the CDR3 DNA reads TGTGCCAGCAGCTTCAGCGTCCTCGGGACAGCGAACACTGAAGCTTTCTTT. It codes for CASSFSVLGTANTEAFF.

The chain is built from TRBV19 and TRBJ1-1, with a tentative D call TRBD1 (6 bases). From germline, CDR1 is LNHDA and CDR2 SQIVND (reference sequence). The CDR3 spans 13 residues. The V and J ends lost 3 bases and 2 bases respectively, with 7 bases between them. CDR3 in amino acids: CASSIRGNTEAFF. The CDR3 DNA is TGTGCCAGTAGTATCAGGGGTAACACTGAAGCTTTCTTT.

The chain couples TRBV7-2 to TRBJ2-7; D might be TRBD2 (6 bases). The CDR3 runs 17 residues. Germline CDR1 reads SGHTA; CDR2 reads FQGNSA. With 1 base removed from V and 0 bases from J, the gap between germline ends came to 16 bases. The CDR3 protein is CASSLVGSPGSSYEQYF. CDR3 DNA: TGTGCCAGCAGCTTAGTTGGAAGCCCCGGGAGCTCCTACGAGCAGTACTTC.

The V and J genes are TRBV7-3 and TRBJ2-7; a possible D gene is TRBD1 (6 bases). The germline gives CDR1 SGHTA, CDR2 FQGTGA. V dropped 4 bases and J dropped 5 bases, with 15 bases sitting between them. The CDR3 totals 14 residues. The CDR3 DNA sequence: TGTGCCAGCAGCTCGTCCAGGGGTGGGGACGAGCAGTACTTC. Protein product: CASSSSRGGDEQYF.

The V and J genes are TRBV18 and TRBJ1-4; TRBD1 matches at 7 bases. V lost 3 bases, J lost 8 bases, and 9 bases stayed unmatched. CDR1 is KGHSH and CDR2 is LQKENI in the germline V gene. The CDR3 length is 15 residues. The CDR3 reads CASSPNRGTGEKLFF. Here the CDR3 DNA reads TGTGCCAGCTCACCGAACAGGGGTACGGGAGAAAAACTGTTTTTT.

This CDR3 reads CASSQQTREGTIYF. CDR3 bases: TGTGCCAGCAGCCAACAAACCAGAGAGGGCACCATATATTTT. This sequence joins TRBV4-2 and TRBJ1-3; D is unclear. The CDR3 spans 14 residues. Between the trimmed V and J ends, which lost 2 bases and 9 bases, there was a span of 14 bases. Germline V gene lookup returns CDR1 LGHNA and CDR2 YNFKEQ.

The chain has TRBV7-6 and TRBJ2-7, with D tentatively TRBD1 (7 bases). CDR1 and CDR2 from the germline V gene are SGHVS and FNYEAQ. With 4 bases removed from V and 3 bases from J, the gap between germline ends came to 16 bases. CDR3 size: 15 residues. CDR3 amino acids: CASSSRQGGSYEQYF. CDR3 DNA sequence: TGTGCCAGCAGCTCCAGACAGGGAGGAAGCTACGAGCAGTACTTC.